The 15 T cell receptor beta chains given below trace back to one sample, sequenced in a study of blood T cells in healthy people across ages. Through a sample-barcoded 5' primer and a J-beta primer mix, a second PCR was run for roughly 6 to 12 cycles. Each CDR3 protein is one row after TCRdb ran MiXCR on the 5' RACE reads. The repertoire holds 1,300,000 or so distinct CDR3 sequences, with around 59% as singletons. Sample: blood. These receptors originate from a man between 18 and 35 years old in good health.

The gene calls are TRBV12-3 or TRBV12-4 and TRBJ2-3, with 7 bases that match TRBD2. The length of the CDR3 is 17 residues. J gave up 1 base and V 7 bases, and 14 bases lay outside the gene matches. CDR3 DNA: TGTGCCAGCAACGCTTTACGGGCTAGCGGCGGCACAGATACGCAGTATTTT. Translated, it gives CASNALRASGGTDTQYF.

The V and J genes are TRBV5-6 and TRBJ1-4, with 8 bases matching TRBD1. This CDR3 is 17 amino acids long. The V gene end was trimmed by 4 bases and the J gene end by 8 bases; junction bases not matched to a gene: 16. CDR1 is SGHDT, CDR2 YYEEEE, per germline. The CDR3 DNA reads TGTGCCAGCAGCCCAAGAAGATGGACAGGGATGGGGGAAAAACTGTTTTTT. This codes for CASSPRRWTGMGEKLFF. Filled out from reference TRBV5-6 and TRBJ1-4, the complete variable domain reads DAGVTQSPTHLIKTRGQQVTLRCSPKSGHDTVSWYQQALGQGPQFIFQYYEEEERQRGNFPDRFSGHQFPNYSSELNVNALLLGDSALYLCASSPRRWTGMGEKLFFGSGTQLSVL.

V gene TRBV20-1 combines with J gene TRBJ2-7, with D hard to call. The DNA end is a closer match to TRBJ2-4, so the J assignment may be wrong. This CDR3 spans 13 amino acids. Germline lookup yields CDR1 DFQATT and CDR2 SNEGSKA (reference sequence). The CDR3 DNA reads TGCAGTGCCCACCTCCCGGACCAAAACATTCAGTACTTC. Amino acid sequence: CSAHLPDQNIQYF.

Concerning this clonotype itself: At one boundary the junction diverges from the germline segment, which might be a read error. This CDR3 reads CSVGGQQEPQYF. The CDR3 DNA follows: TGCAGCGTTGGAGGGCAGCAAGAGCCCCAGTACTTC. This sequence joins TRBV29-1 and TRBJ2-5, with a possible D match to TRBD2 (5 bases). This CDR3 is built from 12 residues. Germline V gives CDR1 SQVTM, CDR2 ANQGSEA.

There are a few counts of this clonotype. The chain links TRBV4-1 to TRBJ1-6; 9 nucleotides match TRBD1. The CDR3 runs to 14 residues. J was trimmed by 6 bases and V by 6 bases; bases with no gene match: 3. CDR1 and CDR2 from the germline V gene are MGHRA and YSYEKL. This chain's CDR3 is CASRPGQGNSPLHF. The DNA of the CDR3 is TGCGCCAGCAGACCGGGACAGGGTAATTCACCCCTCCACTTT.

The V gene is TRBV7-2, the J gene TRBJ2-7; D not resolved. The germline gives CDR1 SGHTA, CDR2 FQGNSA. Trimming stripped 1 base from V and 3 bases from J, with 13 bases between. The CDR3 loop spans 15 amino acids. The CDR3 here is CASSLEGISSYEQYF. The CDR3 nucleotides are TGTGCCAGCAGCTTAGAAGGGATCAGCAGCTACGAGCAGTACTTC. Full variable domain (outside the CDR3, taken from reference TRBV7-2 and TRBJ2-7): GAGVSQSPSNKVTEKGKDVELRCDPISGHTALYWYRQSLGQGLEFLIYFQGNSAPDKSGLPSDRFSAERTGGSVSTLTIQRTQQEDSAVYLCASSLEGISSYEQYFGPGTRLTVT.

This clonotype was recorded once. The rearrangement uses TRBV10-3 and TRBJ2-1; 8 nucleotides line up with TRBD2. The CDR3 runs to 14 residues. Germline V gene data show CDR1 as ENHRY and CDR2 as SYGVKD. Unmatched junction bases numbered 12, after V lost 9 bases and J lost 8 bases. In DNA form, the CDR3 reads TGTGCCATTCACCCGGGACTAGGTGGCCATGAGCAGTTCTTC. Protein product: CAIHPGLGGHEQFF.

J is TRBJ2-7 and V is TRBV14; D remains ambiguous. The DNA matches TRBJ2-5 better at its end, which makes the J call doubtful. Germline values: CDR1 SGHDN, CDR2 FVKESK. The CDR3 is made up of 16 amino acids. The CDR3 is CASSQRWRNPQETQYF. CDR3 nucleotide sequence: TGTGCCAGCAGCCAAAGGTGGCGGAATCCTCAAGAGACCCAGTACTTC.

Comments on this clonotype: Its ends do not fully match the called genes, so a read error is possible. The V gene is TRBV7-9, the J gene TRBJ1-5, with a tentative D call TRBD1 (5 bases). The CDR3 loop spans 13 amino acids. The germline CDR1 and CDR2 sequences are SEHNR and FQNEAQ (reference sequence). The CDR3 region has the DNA TGTGCCAGCAGCTTGGACACTGACCAGCCCCGGCATTTT. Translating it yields CASSLDTDQPRHF.

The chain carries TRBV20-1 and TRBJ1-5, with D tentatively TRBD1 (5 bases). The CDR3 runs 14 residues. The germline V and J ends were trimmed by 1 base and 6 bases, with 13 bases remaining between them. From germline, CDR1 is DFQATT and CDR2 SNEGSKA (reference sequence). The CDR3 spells CSARGVGVTQPQHF. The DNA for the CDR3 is TGCAGTGCTAGAGGTGTAGGGGTCACTCAGCCCCAGCATTTT.

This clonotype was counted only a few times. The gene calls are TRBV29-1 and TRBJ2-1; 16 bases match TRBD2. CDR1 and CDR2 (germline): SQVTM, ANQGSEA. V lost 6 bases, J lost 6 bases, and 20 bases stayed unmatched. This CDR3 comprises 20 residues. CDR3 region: CSVVWVGTSGRATVVNEQFF. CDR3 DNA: TGCAGCGTGGTGTGGGTTGGGACTAGCGGGAGGGCCACAGTAGTCAATGAGCAGTTCTTC.

The CDR3 nucleotides are TGCAGTGCTAGAGTGTTGGGAGAGACCCAGTACTTC. Residues: CSARVLGETQYF. The V call is TRBV20-1, the J call TRBJ2-5; D not resolved. Germline V CDR1 and CDR2: DFQATT, SNEGSKA (reference sequence). The CDR3 extends over 12 amino acids. V was trimmed by 1 base and J by 4 bases, leaving 7 bases between them.

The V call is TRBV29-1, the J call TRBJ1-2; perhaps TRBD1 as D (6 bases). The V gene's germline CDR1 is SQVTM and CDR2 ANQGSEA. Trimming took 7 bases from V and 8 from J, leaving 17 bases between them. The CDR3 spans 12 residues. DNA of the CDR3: TGCAGCGCCGCGGGGGGGCTGAGCGGCTACACCTTC. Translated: CSAAGGLSGYTF.

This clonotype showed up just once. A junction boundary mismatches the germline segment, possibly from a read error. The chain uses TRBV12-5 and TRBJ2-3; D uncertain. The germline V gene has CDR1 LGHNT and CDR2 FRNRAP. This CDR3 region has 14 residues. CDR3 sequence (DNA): TGTGCTGGTGGTTTGGGCCCCGCACGAGATACGCAGTATTTT. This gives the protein CAGGLGPARDTQYF.

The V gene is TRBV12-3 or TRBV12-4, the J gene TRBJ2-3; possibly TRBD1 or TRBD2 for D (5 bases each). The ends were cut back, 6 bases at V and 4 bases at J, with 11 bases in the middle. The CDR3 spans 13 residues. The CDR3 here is CASRGTTADTQYF. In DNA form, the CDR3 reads TGTGCCAGCAGAGGGACCACCGCAGATACGCAGTATTTT.